These T cell receptor beta chains were read from a single sample in a study of OX40 agonist ivuxolimab in advanced cancers. Method: immunoSEQ multiplex PCR; TCRdb's copy keeps in-frame clones and lacks some. Of roughly 53,000 clones in the sample, 84% were seen once. The starting material was CD4+ or CD8+ T cells sorted from blood, obtained in a trial of the OX40 agonist ivuxolimab. These receptors were obtained from an adult with an advanced solid tumor such as melanoma, head and neck, liver or kidney cancer. Each CDR3 is given with its conserved first and last residue. D genes are given only for firm matches. A clone size is listed for some rows: how often the clone was seen (once, few, many), or a class if it is expanded.

v_call	clone_size	d_call	j_call	cdr3_aa	cdr3_nt
TRBV19	few	TRBD1	TRBJ2-2	CASRQGFNTGELFF	TGTGCCAGTCGACAGGGGTTTAACACCGGGGAGCTGTTTTTT
TRBV7-8	.	TRBD1	TRBJ2-3	CASSLDLMEGGLSTDTQYF	TGTGCCAGCAGCTTAGATCTCATGGAAGGGGGCTTAAGCACAGATACGCAGTATTTT
TRBV18	.	.	TRBJ2-1	CASSPPRLWGDNEQFF	TGTGCCAGCTCACCACCGAGACTCTGGGGGGACAATGAGCAGTTCTTC
TRBV29-1	.	.	TRBJ1-1	CSVGRASKPTGTEAFF	TGCAGCGTCGGCAGGGCGTCGAAGCCTACCGGCACTGAAGCTTTCTTT
TRBV7-2	.	.	TRBJ1-1	CASSLWAGSGTEAFF	TGTGCCAGCAGCTTATGGGCGGGATCAGGGACTGAAGCTTTCTTT
TRBV28	.	TRBD1	TRBJ2-7	CASTKPGQGYNEQYF	TGTGCCAGCACCAAACCGGGACAGGGGTATAACGAGCAGTACTTC
TRBV7-9	.	.	TRBJ1-1	CASSFGAGEAFF	TGTGCCAGCAGCTTTGGGGCAGGGGAAGCTTTCTTT
TRBV7-9	.	.	TRBJ1-1	CASSLDKNTEAFF	TGTGCCAGCAGCCTCGACAAGAACACTGAAGCTTTCTTT
TRBV30	.	.	TRBJ2-3	CAWEVGSDTQYF	TGTGCCTGGGAAGTGGGGTCAGATACGCAGTATTTT
TRBV19	.	.	TRBJ2-7	CASRGHLINEQYF	TGTGCCAGTAGGGGACATTTGATAAATGAGCAGTACTTC
TRBV18	.	TRBD1	TRBJ2-1	CASSPSGTGNHNEQFF	TGTGCCAGCTCACCGTCCGGGACAGGGAACCACAATGAGCAGTTCTTC
TRBV6-1	.	TRBD1	TRBJ2-7	CASTVGQGGEYEQYF	TGTGCCAGCACAGTAGGACAGGGTGGAGAATACGAGCAGTACTTC
TRBV9	.	.	TRBJ1-5	CASSPGTTGNQPQHF	TGTGCCAGCAGCCCCGGGACCACGGGCAATCAGCCCCAGCATTTT
TRBV28	.	.	TRBJ1-1	CASLDYDRSEAFF	TGTGCCAGCCTTGATTATGACAGGAGTGAAGCTTTCTTT
TRBV6-4	.	.	TRBJ2-1	CASSPLSGAKEQFF	TGTGCCAGCAGTCCCCTTAGTGGGGCTAAAGAGCAGTTCTTC